The subject of this entry is one TCR beta chain. The CDR3 consists of 13 residues. Deletions cut 0 bases from V and 7 bases from J, with 7 bases between. Germline V lookup: CDR1 SGHDT, CDR2 YYEEEE. Sequencing used immunoSEQ multiplex PCR; TCRdb keeps in-frame clones, though not all of them. The sample has around 1.5 million clones; about 98% are singletons. This sample was included in a study of shared clonotypes between healthy human individuals. The chain has TRBV5-6 and TRBJ2-2; the D gene is possibly TRBD2 (5 bases). This receptor was taken from a man aged 25 to 40 in good health. The sequenced sample was naive CD4+ T cells sorted from blood. This sample's subset: CD45RA+ positively selected. CDR3 DNA sequence: TGTGCCAGCAGCTTGGAACGGGGCGGGGAGCTGTTTTTT. Translating gives CASSLERGGELFF.